Listed below are T cell receptor beta chains from one sample, sequenced in a study of blood T cell repertoires in COVID-19. The assay was immunoSEQ multiplex PCR, and TCRdb's table has in-frame clones only and misses some. The sample contains 85,000 to 100,000 clones, about nine tenths of which appear only once. Input material: peripheral blood. The receptor set was obtained from a man between 60 and 75 years old with acute or convalescent COVID-19. Each CDR3 is given with its conserved first and last residue.

TRBJ1-4 | TRBV30 | CAWSTGSYEKLFF
TRBJ2-3 | TRBV5-8 | CASSGYRGRTDTQYF
TRBJ1-4 | TRBV5-1 | CASSHKGTGNEKLFF
TRBJ1-1 | TRBV2 | CASRTDTTEAFF
TRBJ1-2 | TRBV4-1 | CASSQDPANYGYTF
TRBJ1-2 | TRBV27 | CASREDGGANYGYTF
TRBJ1-4 | TRBV6-4 | CASRERDRGVLWANEKLFF
TRBJ1-5 | TRBV6-5 | CASKTGVDQPQHF
TRBJ1-1 | TRBV5-1 | CASSSGQGNTEAFF
TRBJ1-5 | TRBV3-1/TRBV3-2 | CASSPRDRYQPQHF
TRBJ1-5 | TRBV7-9 | CASSSTKTGNQPQHF
TRBJ1-2 | TRBV19 | CASTIGGQGFGYTF
TRBJ1-3 | TRBV6-1 | CASSEEGSGLSGNTIYF
TRBJ1-1 | TRBV29-1 | CSVVRGGEGEAFF
TRBJ2-3 | TRBV29-1 | CSVEGGRGTDTQYF
TRBJ1-5 | TRBV20-1 | CSASAGQVLWQPQHF
TRBJ1-2 | TRBV9 | CASSVADRDFDYGYTF
TRBJ1-6 | TRBV19 | CASSIVGTGPNSPLHF
TRBJ1-5 | TRBV5-6 | CASSLYGHGGDNQPQHF
TRBJ1-1 | TRBV28 | CATTLQNTEAFF
TRBJ2-1 | TRBV18 | CASSPRAGTEGNNEQFF
TRBJ2-1 | TRBV6-5 | CASRRKLGENNEQFF
TRBJ1-4 | TRBV5-1 | CASSFGVGEKLFF
TRBJ2-7 | TRBV4-1 | CASSPGQESSYEQYF
TRBJ2-2 | TRBV2 | CASTVHAGTANTGELFF
TRBJ2-1 | TRBV5-1 | CASSTPSSGTSGHNEQFF
TRBJ2-1 | TRBV7-9 | CASSIGTGRNYNEQFF
TRBJ1-4 | TRBV30 | CAWRKGRGTNEKLFF
TRBJ1-2 | TRBV2 | CASSIRRGNYGYTF
TRBJ2-2 | TRBV7-2 | CASSLVPSANTGELFF
TRBJ1-1 | TRBV29-1 | CSVMTGLNTEAFF